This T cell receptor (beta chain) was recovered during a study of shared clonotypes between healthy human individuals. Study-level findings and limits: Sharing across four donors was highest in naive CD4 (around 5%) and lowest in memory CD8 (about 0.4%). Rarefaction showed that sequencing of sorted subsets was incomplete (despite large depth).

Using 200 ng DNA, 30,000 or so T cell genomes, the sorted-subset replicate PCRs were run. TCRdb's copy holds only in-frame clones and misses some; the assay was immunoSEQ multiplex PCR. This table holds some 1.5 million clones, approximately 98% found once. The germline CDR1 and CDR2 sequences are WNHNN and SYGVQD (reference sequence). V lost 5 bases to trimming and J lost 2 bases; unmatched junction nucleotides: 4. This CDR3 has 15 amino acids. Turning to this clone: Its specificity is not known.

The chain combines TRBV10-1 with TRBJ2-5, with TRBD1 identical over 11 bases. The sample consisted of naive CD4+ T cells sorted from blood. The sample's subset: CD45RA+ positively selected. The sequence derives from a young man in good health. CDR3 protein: CASSRGTGGQETQYF. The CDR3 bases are TGCGCCAGCAGTCGCGGGACAGGGGGACAAGAGACCCAGTACTTC.